The subject of this entry is one T cell receptor (beta chain). The entry originates in a study of T-cell memory formation after mild COVID-19. MiXCR, run by TCRdb on the 5' RACE reads, gives a single entry per CDR3 protein. The repertoire includes about 320,000 distinct CDR3 sequences, around 15% of them detected once, and under 25% sits in the top ten. CDR1 is SGHVS and CDR2 is FNYEAQ in the germline V gene. V was trimmed by 8 bases and J by 2 bases, leaving 10 bases between them. This CDR3 is 13 amino acids long. The chain carries TRBV7-6 and TRBJ1-3; weak D call: TRBD1 (5 bases). The source is a man aged 18 to 30 who had mild COVID-19 (a few samples of this study predate the infection). Cell type and time point are not known. Sequencing was performed on PBMCs or a T cell subset sorted from them (not recorded which). The chain's CDR3 is CASASGPGNTIYF. Written as DNA, the CDR3 is TGTGCCAGCGCCTCGGGGCCTGGAAACACCATATATTTT.